A single sample gave rise to the 17 T cell receptor beta chains below, sequenced in a study of cytomegalovirus exposure and HLA in healthy donors. Libraries were prepared by immunoSEQ multiplex PCR; TCRdb keeps only in-frame clonotypes and omits some of them. The data contain 180,000 or so clones, around 80% of them singletons. Specimen: PBMCs. These TCRs come from a woman aged 30 to 39 in good health and CMV-seropositive.

The gene calls are TRBV6-1 and TRBJ1-4; D remains unclear. Germline V gene sequence: CDR1 MNHNS, CDR2 SASEGT. The germline V and J ends were trimmed by 5 bases and 7 bases, with 11 bases remaining between them. CDR3 length: 13 residues. The CDR3 here is CASSWSYSEKLFF. Written as DNA, the CDR3 is TGTGCCAGCAGTTGGTCTTACAGTGAAAAACTGTTTTTT.

This chain uses TRBV4-1 with TRBJ2-5; 9 bases line up with TRBD1. CDR1 MGHRA and CDR2 YSYEKL come from the germline V gene. V trimming: 4 bases; J trimming: 5 bases; junction bases outside the gene matches: 11. This CDR3 is 16 amino acids long. CDR3 in amino acids: CASSRYTGGDGETQYF. DNA for the CDR3: TGCGCCAGCAGCCGATACACAGGGGGCGATGGGGAGACCCAGTACTTC.

CDR3: CASSLAGGGNEAFF. The CDR3 DNA reads as TGTGCCAGCAGCTTGGCAGGGGGTGGGAATGAAGCTTTCTTT. J is TRBJ1-1 and V is TRBV5-6; 7 positions match TRBD1. Losses at the gene ends were 0 bases for V and 7 bases for J; bases not matched to a gene: 6. Germline V gene data show CDR1 as SGHDT and CDR2 as YYEEEE. The length of the CDR3 is 14 residues.

This clone came up once. V is TRBV14 and J is TRBJ2-2; D perhaps matches TRBD1 (6 bases). The CDR3 contains 15 residues. Trimming removed 4 bases from V and 4 bases from J, with 13 bases in between. CDR1 and CDR2 from the germline V gene are SGHDN and FVKESK. CDR3 nucleotide sequence: TGTGCCAGCAGCCGCAGGGGAAGAGGCACCGGGGAGCTGTTTTTT. This codes for CASSRRGRGTGELFF.

This clone is a singleton in its sample. The V call is TRBV7-8, the J call TRBJ2-7, with unresolved D. Deletions cut 3 bases from V and 7 bases from J, with 22 bases between. Germline CDR1 SGHVS, CDR2 FQNEAQ. This CDR3 comprises 16 residues. CDR3 loop: CASSFRLTPQKREQYF. In DNA form, the CDR3 reads TGTGCCAGCAGCTTCAGATTGACTCCTCAAAAGAGGGAGCAGTACTTC.

This chain joins TRBV7-9 and TRBJ2-2; no definite D call. From germline, CDR1 is SEHNR and CDR2 FQNEAQ (reference sequence). V was pared by 1 base and J by 0 bases, with 6 bases between. There are 15 residues in the CDR3. This CDR3 is CASSLDTANTGELFF. CDR3 bases: TGTGCCAGCAGCTTAGACACAGCGAACACCGGGGAGCTGTTTTTT.

This rearrangement joins TRBV6-1 to TRBJ2-1; D is uncertain. The CDR3 covers 12 residues. Germline V gene data show CDR1 as MNHNS and CDR2 as SASEGT. Between the trimmed V and J ends, which lost 4 bases and 6 bases, there was a span of 7 bases. DNA of the CDR3: TGTGCCAGCAGTGCAGTGGTCAATGAGCAGTTCTTC. As protein: CASSAVVNEQFF.

This chain links TRBV5-5 with TRBJ1-1; D remains unclear. Germline V gene data show CDR1 as SGHKS and CDR2 as YYEKEE (reference sequence). CDR3 size: 14 residues. Trimming shortened V by 4 bases and J by 1 base, and 11 bases separated the two germline ends. CDR3 sequence (DNA): TGTGCCAGCAGCCCCTCTAATACGAACACTGAAGCTTTCTTT. Amino acids: CASSPSNTNTEAFF.

V gene TRBV5-6 combines with J gene TRBJ2-3; the D gene is possibly TRBD2 (6 bases). V was trimmed by 4 bases and J by 2 bases, leaving 14 bases between them. Per germline, CDR1 SGHDT and CDR2 YYEEEE. This CDR3 comprises 15 residues. CDR3 sequence reads: CASSPGTSLTDTQYF. The CDR3 DNA follows: TGTGCCAGCAGCCCTGGGACTTCCCTCACAGATACGCAGTATTTT.

The rearrangement links TRBV6-5 to TRBJ1-2, with unresolved D. Germline assignment: CDR1 MNHEY and CDR2 SVGAGI. The CDR3 covers 14 residues. V was trimmed by 4 bases and J by 6 bases, leaving 15 bases between them. The CDR3 coding sequence is TGTGCCAGCAGTTTGTTCCAGGTGTCAGATGGCTACACCTTC. Its protein is CASSLFQVSDGYTF.

The chain uses TRBV14 and TRBJ1-5; TRBD1 agrees at 8 bases. Germline V gene sequence: CDR1 SGHDN, CDR2 FVKESK. Unmatched junction bases numbered 4, after V lost 3 bases and J lost 6 bases. The CDR3 loop spans 14 amino acids. Here the CDR3 reads CASSHQGAGQPQHF. In DNA form, the CDR3 reads TGTGCCAGCAGCCACCAGGGGGCCGGTCAGCCCCAGCATTTT.

The V and J genes are TRBV4-2 and TRBJ1-2, with D maybe TRBD1 (5 bases). Trimming cost V 0 bases and J 0 bases, with 11 bases left between them. Germline V CDR1 and CDR2: LGHNA, YNFKEQ. The CDR3 is 16 amino acids. CDR3 loop: CASSQEGGYTNYGYTF. The CDR3 DNA sequence: TGTGCCAGCAGCCAAGAGGGGGGATACACTAACTATGGCTACACCTTC.

V and J are TRBV11-2 and TRBJ2-1; tentatively, D is TRBD2 (5 bases). The CDR3 length is 16 residues. Looked up from germline, CDR1 is SGHAT and CDR2 is FQNNGV. Trimming left V 5 bases short and J 0 bases short, with 14 bases between. The CDR3, as DNA: TGTGCCAGCAGCCCCCGGTGGGAGAGCTCCTACAATGAGCAGTTCTTC. It encodes CASSPRWESSYNEQFF. The full variable domain, in which reference TRBV11-2 and TRBJ2-1 provide the parts outside the CDR3, is EAGVAQSPRYKIIEKRQSVAFWCNPISGHATLYWYQQILGQGPKLLIQFQNNGVVDDSQLPKDRFSAERLKGVDSTLKIQPAKLEDSAVYLCASSPRWESSYNEQFFGPGTRLTVL.

V usage is TRBV27 and J usage is TRBJ2-7, with TRBD2 matching over 7 bases. Germline V lookup: CDR1 MNHEY, CDR2 SMNVEV (reference sequence). V shed 1 base and J 2 bases; nucleotides not matched to a gene: 5. The CDR3 is 15 amino acids. CDR3 protein: CASSLFASGPYEQYF. The DNA of the CDR3 is TGTGCCAGCAGTTTATTCGCTAGCGGACCCTACGAGCAGTACTTC.

The chain is built from TRBV27 and TRBJ2-7; D possibly corresponds to TRBD1 (6 bases). Germline values: CDR1 MNHEY, CDR2 SMNVEV (reference sequence). Trimming removed 0 bases at V and 0 bases at J, with 6 bases between. The CDR3 totals 14 residues. CDR3 residues: CASSLSDSSYEQYF. In nucleotides, the CDR3 is TGTGCCAGCAGTTTATCGGACAGCTCCTACGAGCAGTACTTC.

A remark on this clone: The conserved phenylalanine or tryptophan normally closing the CDR3 is absent here, so this likely arose from a read error. No DNA is shown, since the ends of the CDR3 on it are uncertain; the CDR3 is the one TCRdb lists. The rearrangement joins TRBV10-3 to TRBJ1-2. Counting both end residues, the CDR3 totals 11 amino acids. Per the germline V gene, CDR1 is ENHRY and CDR2 is SYGVKD. The CDR3 region is CAISEKSLACL.

The table lists this clone with a count of one. The chain links TRBV6-1 to TRBJ1-1, with a weak D call TRBD1 (5 bases). V was clipped by 5 bases and J by 1 base, with 11 bases between them. Germline V gives CDR1 MNHNS, CDR2 SASEGT. The CDR3 runs 14 residues. The DNA for the CDR3 is TGTGCCAGCAGTCTCAATCAGGGGAACACTGAAGCTTTCTTT. It translates to CASSLNQGNTEAFF.